Shown below are 31 T cell receptor beta chains from a single sample sequenced in a study of early T cells in non-severe SARS-CoV-2 infection. TCRdb analysed the 5' RACE reads with MiXCR anew, one entry per CDR3 protein. The repertoire consists of 75,000 to 80,000 distinct CDR3 sequences, with roughly 12% occurring once and the leading ten covering more than 10%. This sample comprised whole blood, obtained at baseline. Every receptor here comes from an adult who was a healthcare worker with PCR-confirmed SARS-CoV-2 infection or an uninfected control (not recorded which).

This chain joins TRBV18 and TRBJ2-7; D gene uncertain. The V and J ends lost 1 base and 0 bases respectively, with 10 bases between them. The length of the CDR3 is 15 residues. The germline gives CDR1 KGHSH, CDR2 LQKENI. CDR3 amino acids: CASSPRQASSYEQYF. The DNA for the CDR3 is TGTGCCAGCTCACCACGGCAGGCAAGCTCCTACGAGCAGTACTTC.

This clonotype turned up a few times. The V and J genes are TRBV12-3 or TRBV12-4 and TRBJ2-7; 7 bases are a match to TRBD1. The CDR3 is 16 residues long. Trimming cost V 5 bases and J 0 bases; bases outside gene matches: 10. CDR3: CASSPTSDRFSYEQYF. CDR3 in DNA: TGTGCCAGCAGTCCCACCTCGGACAGGTTCTCCTACGAGCAGTACTTC.

This clonotype was counted ten times or more. The V gene is TRBV14, the J gene TRBJ1-2; possible D gene TRBD1, 6 bases. Per the germline V gene, CDR1 is SGHDN and CDR2 is FVKESK. Deletions cut 3 bases from V and 4 bases from J, with 15 bases between. The length of the CDR3 is 15 residues. Here the CDR3 reads CASSHSGTRAYGYTF. The CDR3 coding sequence is TGTGCCAGCAGCCACTCCGGGACACGGGCCTATGGCTACACCTTC.

V is TRBV5-6 and J is TRBJ1-3, with D hard to call. Germline V gene data show CDR1 as SGHDT and CDR2 as YYEEEE. The ends were cut back, 2 bases at V and 0 bases at J, with 6 bases in the middle. This CDR3 comprises 14 residues. The chain's CDR3 is CASSFGSSGNTIYF. The CDR3 DNA sequence: TGTGCCAGCAGCTTTGGGAGCTCTGGAAACACCATATATTTT.

This clonotype has ten or more counts. The chain joins TRBV30 to TRBJ2-7; D remains unclear. Trimming took 2 bases from V and 5 from J, leaving 10 bases between them. The CDR3 runs to 12 residues. CDR1 and CDR2 (germline): GTSNPN, SVGIG (reference sequence). The CDR3 DNA reads as TGTGCCTGGAGTCCTGGACGGAACGAGCAGTACTTC. This codes for CAWSPGRNEQYF.

This clonotype occurred a few times. The chain combines TRBV6-1 with TRBJ2-3, with TRBD2 matching 8 bases. CDR1 MNHNS and CDR2 SASEGT come from the germline V gene. The length of the CDR3 is 17 residues. Trimming removed 8 bases from V and 3 bases from J; junction bases left unmatched: 16. CDR3 nucleotides: TGTGCCAGCCAACTCGGCCCCCGGGGCGGGGGGACAGATACGCAGTATTTT. Translated: CASQLGPRGGGTDTQYF.

This clonotype was recorded many times. J is TRBJ2-7 and V is TRBV4-2, with a tentative D call TRBD2 (7 bases). The CDR3 runs 15 residues. V lost 0 bases, J lost 3 bases, and 12 bases lay in between. The germline V gene has CDR1 LGHNA and CDR2 YNFKEQ. The chain's CDR3 is CASSQDPGGFYEQYF. DNA for the CDR3: TGTGCCAGCAGCCAAGATCCGGGGGGCTTCTACGAGCAGTACTTC.

This clonotype has a handful of counts. The rearrangement links TRBV9 to TRBJ2-5; D is perhaps TRBD1 or TRBD2 (6 bases each). Germline values: CDR1 SGDLS, CDR2 YYNGEE. The V end lost 3 bases, the J end lost 5 bases, and 14 bases lay between the germline ends. The CDR3 covers 14 residues. The CDR3 protein is CASSGRGAYETQYF. Here the CDR3 DNA reads TGTGCCAGCAGCGGAAGGGGGGCTTATGAGACCCAGTACTTC.

Many counts were recorded for this clonotype. This chain uses TRBV9 with TRBJ1-1; D possibly corresponds to TRBD1 (5 bases). With 4 bases removed from V and 5 bases from J, the gap between germline ends came to 9 bases. There are 12 residues in the CDR3. The germline gives CDR1 SGDLS, CDR2 YYNGEE. The CDR3 DNA reads as TGTGCCAGCAGCACAGGACTGACTGAAGCTTTCTTT. Its translation: CASSTGLTEAFF.

This clonotype was found many times. V gene TRBV12-3 or TRBV12-4 combines with J gene TRBJ1-2; D is possibly TRBD1 (5 bases). V dropped 0 bases and J dropped 4 bases, with 12 bases sitting between them. The length of the CDR3 is 15 residues. CDR3 region: CASSLANRMFYGYTF. The CDR3 DNA follows: TGTGCCAGCAGTTTAGCCAACAGGATGTTCTATGGCTACACCTTC.

The chain recombines TRBV29-1 with TRBJ1-4; possibly TRBD1 for D (5 bases). Trimming took off 4 bases at V and 6 bases at J, with 18 bases between the two ends. Per germline, CDR1 SQVTM and CDR2 ANQGSEA. The CDR3 spans 15 residues. CDR3 DNA sequence: TGCAGCGTTGTCTTCCGTGGGGCCGGGGATGAAAAACTGTTTTTT. Amino acids: CSVVFRGAGDEKLFF.

Many counts were recorded for this clonotype. The chain carries TRBV5-5 and TRBJ2-3, with a tentative D call TRBD1 (5 bases). The V end lost 0 bases, the J end lost 8 bases, and 19 bases lay between the germline ends. Per the germline V gene, CDR1 is SGHKS and CDR2 is YYEKEE (reference sequence). CDR3 length: 16 amino acids. The CDR3 DNA sequence: TGTGCCAGCAGCTTGGTGCAGGGAACCCCTACTGGTACGCAGTATTTT. It specifies CASSLVQGTPTGTQYF.

There are many counts of this clonotype. The chain is built from TRBV11-2 and TRBJ2-2; 11 positions agree with TRBD2. Germline loops: CDR1 SGHAT, CDR2 FQNNGV. J was trimmed by 3 bases and V by 5 bases; bases with no gene match: 14. This CDR3 region has 19 residues. CDR3 amino acids: CASSASIAGGRVYTGELFF. Written as DNA, the CDR3 is TGTGCCAGCAGCGCCTCCATAGCGGGGGGGCGCGTATACACCGGGGAGCTGTTTTTT. The whole variable domain, remainder taken from reference TRBV11-2 and TRBJ2-2, is EAGVAQSPRYKIIEKRQSVAFWCNPISGHATLYWYQQILGQGPKLLIQFQNNGVVDDSQLPKDRFSAERLKGVDSTLKIQPAKLEDSAVYLCASSASIAGGRVYTGELFFGEGSRLTVL.

This clonotype was seen many times. The chain links TRBV12-5 to TRBJ1-5, with unresolved D. Deletions cut 1 base from V and 0 bases from J, with 4 bases between. The CDR3 is 14 residues long. Looked up from germline, CDR1 is LGHNT and CDR2 is FRNRAP. The CDR3 spells CASGLGASNQPQHF. CDR3 DNA: TGTGCTAGTGGTTTGGGGGCTAGCAATCAGCCCCAGCATTTT. The entire variable domain, with the rest obtained from reference TRBV12-5 and TRBJ1-5, is as follows: DARVTQTPRHKVTEMGQEVTMRCQPILGHNTVFWYRQTMMQGLELLAYFRNRAPLDDSGMPKDRFSAEMPDATLATLKIQPSEPRDSAVYFCASGLGASNQPQHFGDGTRLSIL.

The chain uses TRBV20-1 and TRBJ2-1; D assignment may be TRBD1 or TRBD2 (5 bases each). CDR3 length: 15 amino acids. The germline gives CDR1 DFQATT, CDR2 SNEGSKA (reference sequence). Trimming stripped 3 bases from V and 4 bases from J, with 16 bases between. The CDR3 region has the DNA TGCAGTGCTAGTGGGGACCCCCGGTCTTACAATGAGCAGTTCTTC. This codes for CSASGDPRSYNEQFF.

The CDR3 here is CASSYRLEETQYF. The CDR3 coding sequence is TGTGCCAGCAGTTACAGGCTAGAGGAGACCCAGTACTTC. The chain recombines TRBV6-5 with TRBJ2-5; D gene uncertain. The CDR3 runs 13 residues. The germline CDR1 and CDR2 sequences are MNHEY and SVGAGI. V shed 2 bases and J shed 5 bases, with 9 bases lying between them.

This clonotype came up many times. The rearrangement joins TRBV28 to TRBJ1-5; 8 nucleotides match TRBD1. Per germline, CDR1 MDHEN and CDR2 SYDVKM. The junction had 15 bases not matched to a gene; V was cut back by 2 bases and J by 3 bases. CDR3 length: 19 residues. The CDR3 spells CASSLGGPNRGTVNQPQHF. For the CDR3, the DNA is TGTGCCAGCAGTTTAGGAGGCCCCAACAGGGGGACGGTCAATCAGCCCCAGCATTTT.

This clonotype was counted ten times or more. The gene calls are TRBV10-3 and TRBJ2-7, with 7 bases identical to TRBD1. The germline V gene encodes CDR1 ENHRY and CDR2 SYGVKD. The CDR3 is made up of 15 amino acids. The junction had 8 bases not matched to a gene; V was cut back by 6 bases and J by 0 bases. In DNA, the CDR3 is TGTGCCATCAGCGAGCCGGGACAGAACTCCTACGAGCAGTACTTC. It translates to CAISEPGQNSYEQYF.

This clonotype was recorded many times. The rearrangement links TRBV7-8 to TRBJ1-1; D gene uncertain. Germline V lookup: CDR1 SGHVS, CDR2 FQNEAQ. This CDR3 has 15 residues. The germline V and J ends were trimmed by 1 base and 1 base, with 10 bases remaining between them. The CDR3 DNA reads TGTGCCAGCAGCTTAGACCGGTTAGAGAACACTGAAGCTTTCTTT. Protein sequence: CASSLDRLENTEAFF. Supplemented by reference TRBV7-8 and TRBJ1-1, the full variable domain reads GAGVSQSPRYKVAKRGQDVALRCDPISGHVSLFWYQQALGQGPEFLTYFQNEAQLDKSGLPSDRFFAERPEGSVSTLKIQRTQQEDSAVYLCASSLDRLENTEAFFGQGTRLTVV.

V usage is TRBV10-3 and J usage is TRBJ2-1, with no clear D. Germline V gives CDR1 ENHRY, CDR2 SYGVKD. Trimming cost V 5 bases and J 5 bases, with 10 bases left between them. This CDR3 spans 13 amino acids. CDR3 in amino acids: CAISPGLNNEQFF. CDR3 bases: TGTGCCATCAGTCCGGGCCTTAACAATGAGCAGTTCTTC.

This clonotype was detected a few times. V is TRBV20-1 and J is TRBJ2-2; 9 bases are a match to TRBD2. The CDR3 has 15 amino acids. Germline lookup yields CDR1 DFQATT and CDR2 SNEGSKA (reference sequence). J gave up 3 bases and V 2 bases, and 4 bases lay outside the gene matches. CDR3 DNA: TGCAGTGCTAGAAGGACTAGCGACGACACCGGGGAGCTGTTTTTT. Encoded protein: CSARRTSDDTGELFF.

This clonotype was seen a handful of times. CDR3 in DNA: TGTGCCAGCAGCTTCTGGGTCGGGGGTAACACCGGGGAGCTGTTTTTT. This sequence encodes CASSFWVGGNTGELFF. The chain combines TRBV11-2 with TRBJ2-2; TRBD2 might be the D (6 bases). This CDR3 is 16 amino acids long. Trimming pared 3 bases from V and 2 bases from J, leaving 13 bases between. Germline loops: CDR1 SGHAT, CDR2 FQNNGV.

This sequence joins TRBV9 and TRBJ2-5, with D perhaps assigned TRBD1 or TRBD2 (6 bases each). Germline CDR1 is SGDLS and CDR2 is YYNGEE. V lost 0 bases to trimming and J lost 5 bases, with 11 bases between them. The CDR3 has 14 amino acids. CDR3 DNA sequence: TGTGCCAGCAGCGTAGAGGGGGGATTGGAGACCCAGTACTTC. Residues: CASSVEGGLETQYF.

Points on this clonotype: The junction and the germline gene differ at one end; a read error may be behind it. This chain joins TRBV6-2 or TRBV6-3 and TRBJ2-1, with a weak D call TRBD2 (6 bases). The CDR3 is made up of 13 amino acids. Looked up from germline, CDR1 is MNHEY and CDR2 is SVGEGT. CDR3 in DNA: TGTGCCAGCACCTTATGGGGAGGCAATGAGCAGTTCTTT. It codes for CASTLWGGNEQFF.

This chain uses TRBV3-1 with TRBJ2-1; TRBD2 matches 7 bases. Losses at the gene ends were 1 base for V and 11 bases for J; bases not matched to a gene: 11. The germline V gene has CDR1 LGHDT and CDR2 YNNKEL (reference sequence). This CDR3 has 15 residues. CDR3 in amino acids: CASSQVSSGSYKQFF. The CDR3 nucleotides read TGTGCCAGCAGCCAAGTTTCTAGCGGATCCTATAAGCAGTTCTTC.

The sample holds one count of this clonotype. Germline and junction disagree at one end, which may indicate a read error. This chain connects TRBV6-1 to TRBJ2-5; D is undetermined. CDR3 size: 14 residues. Germline-derived CDR1 and CDR2 are MNHNS and SASEGT. Written as DNA, the CDR3 is TGTGCCAGCAGGCTCCAACACAGAGGAGAGACCCAGTGCTTC. Its protein is CASRLQHRGETQCF.

This clonotype was counted between two and nine times. The chain carries TRBV6-2 or TRBV6-3 and TRBJ1-2; D may be TRBD1 (6 bases). The V gene lost 6 bases and the J gene lost 4 bases, with 15 bases spanning the gap. Looked up from germline, CDR1 is MNHEY and CDR2 is SVGEGT. This CDR3 region has 14 residues. CDR3 residues: CASRFTTGRYGYTF. The DNA for the CDR3 is TGTGCCAGCAGATTCACCACAGGGCGCTATGGCTACACCTTC.

This clonotype was seen a few times. The chain is built from TRBV7-3 and TRBJ1-1, with unresolved D. This CDR3 has 13 amino acids. CDR1 SGHTA and CDR2 FQGTGA come from the germline V gene. The germline V and J ends were trimmed by 3 bases and 5 bases, with 10 bases remaining between them. The chain's CDR3 is CASSFSLGTEAFF. CDR3 nucleotide sequence: TGTGCCAGCAGCTTCTCACTAGGGACTGAAGCTTTCTTT.

The chain uses TRBV6-5 and TRBJ2-5; D ambiguous. The CDR3 extends over 14 amino acids. The germline V gene encodes CDR1 MNHEY and CDR2 SVGAGI. V lost 7 bases and J lost 1, with 13 bases in between. The CDR3 reads CASTTSLTQETQYF. The CDR3 nucleotides are TGTGCCAGCACTACCAGTCTTACCCAAGAGACCCAGTACTTC.

The DNA for the CDR3 is TGTGCCAGCAGCCTCAAAGAGGACTACCTCACCGGGGAGCTGTTTTTT. This gives the protein CASSLKEDYLTGELFF. The chain employs TRBV13 and TRBJ2-2, with D tentatively TRBD2 (6 bases). CDR1 PRHDT and CDR2 FYEKMQ come from the germline V gene (reference sequence). V gave up 5 bases and J gave up 4 bases, with 17 bases separating them. The CDR3 loop spans 16 amino acids.

The rearrangement joins TRBV24-1 to TRBJ2-3, with D perhaps TRBD1 (5 bases). Germline V gene sequence: CDR1 KGHDR, CDR2 SFDVKD. Trimming left V 4 bases short and J 5 bases short, with 12 bases between. The CDR3 runs 14 residues. The CDR3 protein is CATSDGQGLDTQYF. The DNA of the CDR3 is TGTGCCACCAGTGACGGGCAGGGTTTAGATACGCAGTATTTT.